Following are 4 T cell receptor beta chains from one sample sequenced in a study of T cells expressing NK-cell markers (dated by TCRdb to about 2020). Libraries were built with 5' RACE. Sequencer: Illumina HiSeq 2000. TCRdb reprocessed the raw reads; every CDR3 protein sequence is a single record, and DNA is not supplied. In this sample's table one finds 500,000 to 700,000 distinct CDR3 sequences. The ten largest clones capture roughly 3.6% of the sample. Sequencing used blood T cells: a sorted CD56 or NKG2C T cell subset, CD4+ or CD8+ T cells, or bulk PBMC T cells (not recorded which). Receptors were obtained from a man aged 18 to 29 in good health. Donor details come from another sample of the same person, matched by shared clones.

V gene TRBV10-3 combines with J gene TRBJ2-5. Germline CDR1 ENHRY, CDR2 SYGVKD. This CDR3 has 12 residues. CDR3 region: CAIRETTETQYF.

The rearrangement links TRBV5-1 to TRBJ2-3. From germline, CDR1 is SGHRS and CDR2 YFSETQ. The CDR3 is made up of 12 amino acids. The CDR3 protein is CASSLEVDTQYF.

J is TRBJ1-3 and V is TRBV20-1. From germline, CDR1 is DFQATT and CDR2 SNEGSKA (reference sequence). CDR3 size: 14 residues. Here the CDR3 reads CSASRVNSGNTIYF.

The V gene is TRBV5-1, the J gene TRBJ2-4; TCRdb picks TRBD2, but there is no DNA to check that call. This CDR3 has 14 amino acids. CDR1 SGHRS and CDR2 YFSETQ come from the germline V gene. This CDR3 reads CASSLVGLAGSKYF.